Below are 10 T cell receptor beta chains sequenced from a single sample in a study of shared clonotypes between healthy human individuals. TCRdb's copy holds only in-frame clones and misses some; the assay was immunoSEQ multiplex PCR. Of some 200,000 clones listed, 65% to 70% are singletons. Sequenced sample: memory CD4+ T cells sorted from blood. Subset of the sample: CD45RA-negative fraction. The receptors shown here come from a man between 25 and 39 years old in good health.

This sequence joins TRBV11-3 and TRBJ2-7, with D possibly being TRBD2 (6 bases). Looked up from germline, CDR1 is SGHNT and CDR2 is YENEEA. This CDR3 spans 13 amino acids. The ends were cut back, 1 base at V and 6 bases at J, with 10 bases in the middle. Here the CDR3 reads CASSLAGVGEQYF. CDR3 nucleotide sequence: TGTGCCAGCAGCTTAGCGGGGGTTGGCGAGCAGTACTTC.

The genes are TRBV5-1 and TRBJ1-3, with a weak D call TRBD1 (6 bases). Germline CDR1 and CDR2: SGHRS and YFSETQ. V dropped 7 bases and J dropped 0 bases, with 8 bases sitting between them. CDR3 size: 13 residues. This CDR3 reads CASGGASGNTIYF. The CDR3 DNA is TGCGCCAGCGGGGGGGCCTCTGGAAACACCATATATTTT. Filled out from reference TRBV5-1 and TRBJ1-3, the complete variable domain reads KAGVTQTPRYLIKTRGQQVTLSCSPISGHRSVSWYQQTPGQGLQFLFEYFSETQRNKGNFPGRFSGRQFSNSRSEMNVSTLELGDSALYLCASGGASGNTIYFGEGSWLTVV.

The rearrangement uses TRBV6-5 and TRBJ2-7; TRBD1 might be the D (8 bases). The CDR3 totals 14 residues. V lost 2 bases to trimming and J lost 6 bases, with 14 bases between them. Per germline, CDR1 MNHEY and CDR2 SVGAGI. The chain's CDR3 is CASSYNRGGGEQYF. CDR3 coding DNA: TGTGCCAGCAGTTACAACAGGGGGGGAGGCGAGCAGTACTTC.

This clone was detected only a few times. This chain links TRBV5-1 with TRBJ2-1; D is unclear. V lost 0 bases to trimming and J lost 2 bases, with 9 bases between them. This CDR3 spans 15 amino acids. The germline V gene has CDR1 SGHRS and CDR2 YFSETQ. CDR3 sequence reads: CASSLAENPYNEQFF. The CDR3 DNA reads as TGCGCCAGCAGCTTGGCGGAGAACCCCTACAATGAGCAGTTCTTC.

Turning to this clone: Additional DNA sequences in this sample encode the identical CDR3. The chain joins TRBV28 to TRBJ2-1; 9 bases fit TRBD2. Trimming removed 5 bases from V and 0 bases from J; junction bases left unmatched: 5. Per the germline V gene, CDR1 is MDHEN and CDR2 is SYDVKM. The CDR3 is made up of 16 amino acids. CDR3 sequence reads: CASSPDSGSSYNEQFF. CDR3 coding DNA: TGTGCCAGCAGTCCCGATAGCGGGAGCTCCTACAATGAGCAGTTCTTC.

This clone was found many times. The gene calls are TRBV19 and TRBJ2-1; 7 bases are shared with TRBD1. V lost 7 bases and J lost 8; bases outside the gene matches: 8. CDR1 and CDR2 from the germline V gene are LNHDA and SQIVND (reference sequence). The CDR3 is 13 amino acids. The CDR3: CASNRGGRDEQFF. CDR3 DNA sequence: TGTGCCAGTAACAGGGGCGGTAGAGATGAGCAGTTCTTC. Full variable domain (remainder filled in from reference TRBV19 and TRBJ2-1): DGGITQSPKYLFRKEGQNVTLSCEQNLNHDAMYWYRQDPGQGLRLIYYSQIVNDFQKGDIAEGYSVSREKKESFPLTVTSAQKNPTAFYLCASNRGGRDEQFFGPGTRLTVL.

The V and J genes are TRBV11-2 and TRBJ2-1, with a weak D call TRBD2 (5 bases). The CDR3 has 14 amino acids. Trimming cost V 7 bases and J 6 bases, with 16 bases left between them. In germline, CDR1 is SGHAT, CDR2 FQNNGV. CDR3: CASNNRRVTNEQFF. CDR3 nucleotide sequence: TGTGCCAGCAACAATAGGCGGGTGACCAATGAGCAGTTCTTC. Full variable domain (outside the CDR3, taken from reference TRBV11-2 and TRBJ2-1): EAGVAQSPRYKIIEKRQSVAFWCNPISGHATLYWYQQILGQGPKLLIQFQNNGVVDDSQLPKDRFSAERLKGVDSTLKIQPAKLEDSAVYLCASNNRRVTNEQFFGPGTRLTVL.

The DNA of the CDR3 is TGTGCCAGCAGCCAAGGCACTAGCGGGAGACAAGAGACCCAGTACTTC. Residues: CASSQGTSGRQETQYF. V is TRBV14 and J is TRBJ2-5; TRBD2 aligns across 11 bases. The CDR3 is 16 amino acids. V was pared by 1 base and J by 2 bases, with 3 bases of the junction left unmatched. Germline loops: CDR1 SGHDN, CDR2 FVKESK.

This clone was seen a handful of times. This sequence joins TRBV2 and TRBJ1-1; perhaps TRBD1 as D (5 bases). The germline V gene encodes CDR1 SNHLY and CDR2 FYNNEI. V lost 2 bases and J 0 bases, leaving 13 bases between the germline ends. The CDR3 consists of 16 residues. CDR3 in amino acids: CASSEYSGFMNTEAFF. CDR3 coding DNA: TGTGCCAGCAGTGAATATTCAGGGTTCATGAACACTGAAGCTTTCTTT.

At least ten counts were recorded for this clone. The rearrangement joins TRBV7-2 to TRBJ2-1; 7 positions agree with TRBD1. Germline V gives CDR1 SGHTA, CDR2 FQGNSA. This CDR3 comprises 15 residues. The V segment lost 1 base and the J segment 4 bases; nucleotides outside the gene matches: 4. CDR3: CASSLGPGQYNEQFF. DNA of the CDR3: TGTGCCAGCAGCTTAGGCCCGGGACAGTACAATGAGCAGTTCTTC.